This T cell receptor (beta chain) derives from a study of T cells in Graves' hyperthyroidism and ophthalmopathy. For the study at large: The initial diagnosis was the point when peripheral blood was collected, ahead of any treatment.

Whole-study results and caveats: Among thyroid clonotypes expanded above 0.001, most also appeared in blood.

As to this clonotype: Its antigen is still unknown. The germline gene is not matched at one end of the junction; a read error may be the cause.

Germline V gives CDR1 SGHNT, CDR2 YENEEA. The CDR3 runs 13 residues. Source material for PBMCs was about 11 ml fresh peripheral blood. TCR beta CDR3 regions were amplified from RNA transcripts. The HTBI primer set was used in a first-round RT-PCR of the TCR CDR3. TCRdb recomputed calls from the multiplex PCR reads with MiXCR, one row per CDR3 protein. The sample has hundreds of thousands of distinct CDR3 sequences, less than 15% seen once. The sequence was obtained from a woman aged 18 to 35 with Graves' hyperthyroidism. Material for sequencing was blood. The V and J genes are TRBV11-3 and TRBJ2-1; perhaps TRBD2 as D (6 bases). The CDR3 is CASSQGLAYEQFF. The CDR3 bases are TGCGCCAGCAGCCAAGGTCTAGCGTATGAGCAGTTCTTC.